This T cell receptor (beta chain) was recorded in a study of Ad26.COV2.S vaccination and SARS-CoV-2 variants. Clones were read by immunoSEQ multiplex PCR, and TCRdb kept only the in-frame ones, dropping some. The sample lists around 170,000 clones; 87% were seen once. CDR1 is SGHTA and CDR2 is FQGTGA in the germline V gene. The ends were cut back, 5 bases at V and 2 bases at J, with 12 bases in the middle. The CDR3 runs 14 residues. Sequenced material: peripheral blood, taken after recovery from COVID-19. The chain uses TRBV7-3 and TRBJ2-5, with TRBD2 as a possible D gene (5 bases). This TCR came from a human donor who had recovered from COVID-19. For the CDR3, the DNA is TGTGCCAGCAGCCCAGGACTCCTACAAGAGACCCAGTACTTC. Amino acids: CASSPGLLQETQYF.